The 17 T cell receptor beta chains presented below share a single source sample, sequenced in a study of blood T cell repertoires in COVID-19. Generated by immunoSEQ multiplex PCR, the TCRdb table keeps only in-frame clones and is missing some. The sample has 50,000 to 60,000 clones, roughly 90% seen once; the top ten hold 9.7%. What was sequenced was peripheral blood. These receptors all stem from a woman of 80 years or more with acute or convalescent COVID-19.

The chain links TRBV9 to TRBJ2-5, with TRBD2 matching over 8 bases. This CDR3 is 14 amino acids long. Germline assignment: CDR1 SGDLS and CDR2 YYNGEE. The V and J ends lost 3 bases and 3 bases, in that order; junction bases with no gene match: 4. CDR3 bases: TGTGCCAGCAGCGCGGGACTAGGGAAAGAGACCCAGTACTTC. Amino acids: CASSAGLGKETQYF.

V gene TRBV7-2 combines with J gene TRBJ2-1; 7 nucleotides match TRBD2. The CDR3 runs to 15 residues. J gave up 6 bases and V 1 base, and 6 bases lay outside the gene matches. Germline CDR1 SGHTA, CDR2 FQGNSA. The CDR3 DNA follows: TGTGCCAGCAGCTTAGGGGCAGTAGCGGGCAATGAGCAGTTCTTC. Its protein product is CASSLGAVAGNEQFF.

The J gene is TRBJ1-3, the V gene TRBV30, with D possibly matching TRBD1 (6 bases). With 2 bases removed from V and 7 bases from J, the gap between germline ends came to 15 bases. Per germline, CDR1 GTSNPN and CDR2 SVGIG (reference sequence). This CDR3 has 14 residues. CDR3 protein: CAWSLPGTSNTIYF. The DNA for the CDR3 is TGTGCCTGGAGTTTACCCGGGACATCCAACACCATATATTTT.

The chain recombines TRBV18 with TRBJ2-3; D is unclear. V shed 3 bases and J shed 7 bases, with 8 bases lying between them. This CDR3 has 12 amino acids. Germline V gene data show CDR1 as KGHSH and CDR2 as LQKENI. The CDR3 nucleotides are TGTGCCAGCTCACCCCTAGAAAATACGCAGTATTTT. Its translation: CASSPLENTQYF.

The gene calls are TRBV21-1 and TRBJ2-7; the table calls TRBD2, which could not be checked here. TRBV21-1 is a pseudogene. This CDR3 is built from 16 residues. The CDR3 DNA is TGTGCCAGCATCCATGGGAGGCAGTCCAAACCCTACGAGCAGTACTTC. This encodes CASIHGRQSKPYEQYF.

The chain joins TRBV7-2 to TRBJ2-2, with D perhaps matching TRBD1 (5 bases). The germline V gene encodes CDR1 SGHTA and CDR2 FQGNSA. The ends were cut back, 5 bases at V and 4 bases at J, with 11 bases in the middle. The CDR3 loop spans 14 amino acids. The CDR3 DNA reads TGTGCCAGCAGCAGAGCCAGGGTCACCGGGGAGCTGTTTTTT. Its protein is CASSRARVTGELFF.

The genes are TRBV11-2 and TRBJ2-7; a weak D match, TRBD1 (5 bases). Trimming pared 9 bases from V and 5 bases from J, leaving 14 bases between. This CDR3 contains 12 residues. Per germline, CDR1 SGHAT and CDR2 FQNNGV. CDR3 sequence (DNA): TGTGCCAGTACGGGCCAGGGTCACGAGCAGTACTTC. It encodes CASTGQGHEQYF.

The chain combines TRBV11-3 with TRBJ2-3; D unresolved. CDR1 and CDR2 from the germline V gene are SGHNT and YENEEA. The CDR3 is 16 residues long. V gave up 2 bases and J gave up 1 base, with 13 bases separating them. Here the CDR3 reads CASSLFGPQGTDTQYF. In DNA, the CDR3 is TGTGCCAGCAGCTTATTTGGCCCCCAGGGCACAGATACGCAGTATTTT.

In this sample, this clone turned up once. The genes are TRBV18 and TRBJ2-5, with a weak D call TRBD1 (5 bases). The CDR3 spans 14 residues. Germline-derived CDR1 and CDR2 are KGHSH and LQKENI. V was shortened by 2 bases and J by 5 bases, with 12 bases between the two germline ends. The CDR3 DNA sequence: TGTGCCAGCTCACCATTACAGGCGGCTGAGACCCAGTACTTC. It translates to CASSPLQAAETQYF.

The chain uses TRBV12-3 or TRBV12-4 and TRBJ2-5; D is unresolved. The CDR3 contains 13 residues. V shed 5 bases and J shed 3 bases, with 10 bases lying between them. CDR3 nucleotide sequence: TGTGCCAGCAGTCCAGCTAGTAAAGAGACCCAGTACTTC. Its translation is CASSPASKETQYF.

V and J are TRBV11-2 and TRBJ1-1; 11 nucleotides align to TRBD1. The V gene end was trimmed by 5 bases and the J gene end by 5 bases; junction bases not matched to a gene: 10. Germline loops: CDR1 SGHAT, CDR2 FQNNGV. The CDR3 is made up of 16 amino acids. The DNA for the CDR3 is TGTGCCAGCAGCCAAAGGACAGGGGGCATGGGTACTGAAGCTTTCTTT. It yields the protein CASSQRTGGMGTEAFF. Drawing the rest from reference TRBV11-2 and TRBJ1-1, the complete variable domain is EAGVAQSPRYKIIEKRQSVAFWCNPISGHATLYWYQQILGQGPKLLIQFQNNGVVDDSQLPKDRFSAERLKGVDSTLKIQPAKLEDSAVYLCASSQRTGGMGTEAFFGQGTRLTVV.

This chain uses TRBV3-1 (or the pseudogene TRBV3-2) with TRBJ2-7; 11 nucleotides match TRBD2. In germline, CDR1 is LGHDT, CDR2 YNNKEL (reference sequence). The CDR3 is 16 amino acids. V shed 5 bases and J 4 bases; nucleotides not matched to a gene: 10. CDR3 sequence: CASSAPSGRSGYEQYF. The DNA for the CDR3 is TGTGCCAGCAGCGCGCCTAGCGGGAGGTCCGGATACGAGCAGTACTTC.

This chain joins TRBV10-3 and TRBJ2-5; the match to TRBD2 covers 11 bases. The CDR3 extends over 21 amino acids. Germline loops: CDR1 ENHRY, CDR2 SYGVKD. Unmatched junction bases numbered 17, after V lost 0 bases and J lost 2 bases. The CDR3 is CAISESIPLAGVGRGQETQYF. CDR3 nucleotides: TGTGCCATCAGTGAGTCGATCCCACTAGCGGGAGTCGGGAGGGGACAAGAGACCCAGTACTTC.

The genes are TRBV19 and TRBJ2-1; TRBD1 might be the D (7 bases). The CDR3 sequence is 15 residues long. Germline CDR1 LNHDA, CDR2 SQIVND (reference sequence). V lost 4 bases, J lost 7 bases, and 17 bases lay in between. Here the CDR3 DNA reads TGTGCCAGTAGTACGGAGGGGGCCCGGGGGAATGAGCAGTTCTTC. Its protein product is CASSTEGARGNEQFF.

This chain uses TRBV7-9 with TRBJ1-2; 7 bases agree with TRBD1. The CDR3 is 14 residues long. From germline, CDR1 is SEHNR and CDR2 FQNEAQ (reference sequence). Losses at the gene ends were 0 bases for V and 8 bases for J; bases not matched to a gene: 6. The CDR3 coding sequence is TGTGCCAGCAGCTTAGCGGCGGGACAGCCAGGCTACACCTTC. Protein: CASSLAAGQPGYTF.

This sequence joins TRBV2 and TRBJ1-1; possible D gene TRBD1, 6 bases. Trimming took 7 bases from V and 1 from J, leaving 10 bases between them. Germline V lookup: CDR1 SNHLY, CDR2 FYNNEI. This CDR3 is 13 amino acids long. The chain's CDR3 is CASTGDKNTEAFF. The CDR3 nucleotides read TGTGCCAGCACCGGGGACAAGAACACTGAAGCTTTCTTT.

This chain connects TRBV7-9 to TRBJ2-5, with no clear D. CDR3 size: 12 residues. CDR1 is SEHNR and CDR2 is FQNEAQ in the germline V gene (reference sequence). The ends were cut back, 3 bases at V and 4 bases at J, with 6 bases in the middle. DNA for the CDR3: TGTGCCAGCAGCTTCTCGGGAGAGACCCAGTACTTC. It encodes CASSFSGETQYF. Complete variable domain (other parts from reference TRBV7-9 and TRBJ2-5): DTGVSQNPRHKITKRGQNVTFRCDPISEHNRLYWYRQTLGQGPEFLTYFQNEAQLEKSRLLSDRFSAERPKGSFSTLEIQRTEQGDSAMYLCASSFSGETQYFGPGTRLLVL.